This T cell receptor beta chain emerged from a study of human T cells and chemical hapten exposure. The junction had 12 bases not matched to a gene; V was cut back by 5 bases and J by 2 bases. Germline V gives CDR1 SGHTA, CDR2 FQGNSA. The CDR3 length is 17 residues. Time point given: patch test 1, 2 weeks after DPC sensitization. The treatment here: therapeutic diphenylcyclopropenone sensitization with weekly scalp DPC. MiXCR, applied by TCRdb to the RACE reads, yields one record per CDR3 protein. The sample has more than 90,000 distinct CDR3 sequences; over 9.5% are singletons. The J gene is TRBJ2-1, the V gene TRBV7-2; 7 bases line up with TRBD2. This receptor was obtained from a man in his forties with alopecia areata. Some clones in this sample may be carry-over from other donors' samples. The input for sequencing was whole blood, taken in connection with sensitization to the hapten diphenylcyclopropenone (DPC). Written as DNA, the CDR3 is TGTGCCAGCAGCACGGGGGAGGCGGGAGCTACCTACAATGAGCAGTTCTTC. Translated, it gives CASSTGEAGATYNEQFF.